Here is one T cell receptor (beta chain) with its context. This clonotype was observed at least ten times. What this receptor recognizes is not known. No much larger clonotype is one base removed from it; base qualities were not supplied. These data originate in a study of T cell repertoires in cytomegalovirus infection (dated by TCRdb to between 2018 and 2021). The study in broad terms: Recently identified HLA-C-restricted CMV epitopes, whose presentation resists viral immunomodulation, were targeted by peptide stimulations together with well-studied HLA-B-restricted epitopes. Donor HLA type was relevant to the analysis, because carriage of CMV infection together with the matching HLA type was indicated by public TCR beta signatures.

V lost 3 bases and J lost 4 bases; the stretch between them is 9 bases long. The CDR3 holds 13 amino acids from the cysteine to the phenylalanine. Left in the record is the CDR3 DNA by itself, 39 bases read in frame from the first base. General conclusions and limits of the study: The ex vivo response was dominated by HLA-C-restricted CMV-specific TCR beta clonotypes, which also provided the single most frequent clonotype in two of eight donors. Cumulative frequency of public TCR beta family members discriminated carriers of CMV infection plus the relevant HLA type in this cohort and an independent roughly 330-donor cohort.

The run used an Illumina HiSeq 1500. Through fastp at Q25 and MiXCR, TCRdb rebuilt clones from the public reads, retaining in-frame beta chains. Rows with a matching CDR3 protein are joined into one entry that keeps the most common DNA and genes. The sample includes some 900,000 distinct CDR3 sequences, with about 31% observed a single time. Clones ranked in the top ten supply 9.5% to 15% of the sample. The treatment or condition label here, explained by the study, means: in vitro stimulation with specific CMV peptide epitopes to enrich CMV-specific T cells. The rearranged segments are TRBV12-3 or TRBV12-4 and TRBJ1-2, with TRBD1 tentatively as D gene (6 bases match). The material sequenced was cultured CD8+ T cells from PBMCs, taken from culture after CMV antigen stimulation. This TCR was recovered from a human donor in good health (CMV status not recorded). Some clones in this sample may be carry-over from other donors' samples. The nucleotide sequence reads as follows: TGTGCCAGCAGTTTGTCAGGGGTCTATGGCTACACCTTC. It codes for CASSLSGVYGYTF.